The next 19 T cell receptor beta chains were all read from a single sample in a study of CD8+ T cells in alopecia areata. Treatment given: oral pan-JAK inhibitor, 5-10 mg twice daily. RNA was extracted and reverse transcribed into cDNA as the sequencing template. Assay: immunoSEQ multiplex PCR; the TCRdb copy retains only in-frame clones and omits some. The repertoire holds over 150,000 clones, with around three fifths as singletons. The specimen comprised CD4+ T cells sorted from blood, sampled at week 24, from a patient treated with tofacitinib. These receptors came from a human donor with alopecia areata.

This chain joins TRBV5-6 and TRBJ2-5; D gene uncertain. Germline V CDR1 and CDR2: SGHDT, YYEEEE. V lost 0 bases and J lost 3, with 9 bases in between. CDR3 length equals 14 residues. The CDR3 region is CASSLGRSKETQYF. CDR3 DNA: TGTGCCAGCAGCTTGGGAAGGTCTAAAGAGACCCAGTACTTC.

This sequence joins TRBV6-1 and TRBJ1-1; 8 bases are a match to TRBD1. The CDR3 spans 14 residues. V trimming: 8 bases; J trimming: 5 bases; junction bases outside the gene matches: 10. Germline assignment: CDR1 MNHNS and CDR2 SASEGT. This CDR3 reads CASGRTGFKTEAFF. In DNA form, the CDR3 reads TGTGCCAGCGGTCGGACAGGGTTCAAAACTGAAGCTTTCTTT.

Concerning this clone itself: One junction end disagrees with the germline gene, perhaps due to a read error. The CDR3 loop is CASSSTYPNYPNF. The DNA for the CDR3 is TGTGCCAGCAGCTCCACATACCCCAATTATCCGAATTTC. This rearrangement joins TRBV7-4 to TRBJ2-7; D remains unclear. The CDR3 contains 13 residues. Per germline, CDR1 SGHVT and CDR2 SQSDAQ.

Concerning this clone: At the DNA level, this CDR3 is encoded by other sequences in the same sample as well. The J gene is TRBJ2-3, the V gene TRBV2, with D hard to call. Germline V gives CDR1 SNHLY, CDR2 FYNNEI. Trimming pared 8 bases from V and 6 bases from J, leaving 9 bases between. This CDR3 is 11 amino acids long. CDR3 DNA: TGTGCCAGCTCACCCCTCGATACGCAGTATTTT. Its protein product is CASSPLDTQYF.

This clone was detected only a few times. The chain is built from TRBV30 and TRBJ2-1, with D tentatively TRBD2 (7 bases). Germline CDR1 is GTSNPN and CDR2 is SVGIG (reference sequence). This CDR3 has 14 amino acids. Trimming removed 7 bases at V and 3 bases at J, with 16 bases between. This CDR3 reads CASPRGGGYNEQFF. As DNA, the CDR3 is TGTGCCTCCCCCAGAGGGGGGGGCTACAATGAGCAGTTCTTC.

The rearrangement links TRBV20-1 to TRBJ1-6, with D uncertain. The CDR3 runs 11 residues. The ends were cut back, 4 bases at V and 14 bases at J, with 12 bases in the middle. CDR1 is DFQATT, CDR2 SNEGSKA, per germline (reference sequence). The CDR3 bases are TGCAGTGCTACTGACTCTTCCACCCTCCACTTT. Residues: CSATDSSTLHF.

This clone was seen a handful of times. CDR3 in amino acids: CASSPGVDEKLFF. In nucleotides, the CDR3 is TGCGCCAGCAGCCCCGGGGTCGATGAAAAACTGTTTTTT. The chain employs TRBV5-1 and TRBJ1-4; D is uncertain. From germline, CDR1 is SGHRS and CDR2 YFSETQ. The CDR3 has 13 residues. V was pared by 4 bases and J by 6 bases, with 10 bases between.

The V and J genes are TRBV10-3 and TRBJ1-2; no clear D gene. CDR1 and CDR2 from the germline V gene are ENHRY and SYGVKD. The CDR3 is 13 residues long. The germline V and J ends were trimmed by 2 bases and 2 bases, with 6 bases remaining between them. The DNA for the CDR3 is TGTGCCATCAGTGAGCCAGCGAACTATGGCTACACCTTC. Translation: CAISEPANYGYTF.

The V gene is TRBV14, the J gene TRBJ1-2; D is undetermined. Germline values: CDR1 SGHDN, CDR2 FVKESK. The V end lost 0 bases, the J end lost 4 bases, and 18 bases lay between the germline ends. The CDR3 length is 17 residues. The chain's CDR3 is CASSQDLSRGPGYGYTF. The CDR3 region has the DNA TGTGCCAGCAGCCAAGATCTGAGTAGAGGGCCCGGCTATGGCTACACCTTC. Looking up the rest from reference TRBV14 and TRBJ1-2 gives the full variable domain: EAGVTQFPSHSVIEKGQTVTLRCDPISGHDNLYWYRRVMGKEIKFLLHFVKESKQDESGMPNNRFLAERTGGTYSTLKVQPAELEDSGVYFCASSQDLSRGPGYGYTFGSGTRLTVV.

This chain links TRBV27 with TRBJ1-1; D may be TRBD1 (5 bases). Trimming shortened V by 1 base and J by 4 bases, and 16 bases separated the two germline ends. Germline V gene sequence: CDR1 MNHEY, CDR2 SMNVEV (reference sequence). This CDR3 comprises 16 residues. In DNA, the CDR3 is TGTGCCAGCAGTTTATACGGGGTTCGGGGGATCACTGAAGCTTTCTTT. It specifies CASSLYGVRGITEAFF.

In this sample, this clone turned up a few times. This sequence joins TRBV5-6 and TRBJ2-2; TRBD1 matches at 10 bases. The CDR3 spans 16 residues. Germline values: CDR1 SGHDT, CDR2 YYEEEE. Trimming took 4 bases from V and 8 from J; bases not matched to a gene: 11. CDR3: CASSPGTGVLSGELFF. The CDR3, as DNA: TGTGCCAGCAGCCCTGGGACAGGGGTGTTGTCGGGGGAGCTGTTTTTT.

V usage is TRBV5-1 and J usage is TRBJ2-1; D is possibly TRBD1 (6 bases). The germline V gene has CDR1 SGHRS and CDR2 YFSETQ. V was clipped by 0 bases and J by 3 bases, with 10 bases between them. The CDR3 length is 15 residues. This chain's CDR3 is CASSLAAGVYNEQFF. CDR3 nucleotides: TGCGCCAGCAGCTTGGCTGCAGGGGTCTACAATGAGCAGTTCTTC.

This clone was counted a few times. The chain is built from TRBV27 and TRBJ2-6; no clear D. Trimming pared 3 bases from V and 0 bases from J, leaving 6 bases between. CDR1 is MNHEY and CDR2 is SMNVEV in the germline V gene (reference sequence). This CDR3 comprises 15 residues. The CDR3 DNA reads TGTGCCAGCAGTTTCCGGAACTCTGGGGCCAACGTCCTGACTTTC. It yields the protein CASSFRNSGANVLTF.

This chain links TRBV4-1 with TRBJ2-1, with 7 nucleotides matching TRBD2. The V gene end was trimmed by 0 bases and the J gene end by 2 bases; junction bases not matched to a gene: 4. Per germline, CDR1 MGHRA and CDR2 YSYEKL. CDR3 length equals 16 residues. The CDR3 sequence: CASSQDAGGAYNEQFF. The CDR3 nucleotides read TGCGCCAGCAGCCAAGACGCTGGGGGGGCCTACAATGAGCAGTTCTTC.

This chain links TRBV6-1 with TRBJ1-2; 8 nucleotides align to TRBD1. The germline CDR1 and CDR2 sequences are MNHNS and SASEGT. Trimming cost V 8 bases and J 6 bases; bases outside gene matches: 5. The CDR3 is made up of 12 amino acids. This chain's CDR3 is CASSRGLNGYTF. The DNA of the CDR3 is TGTGCCAGCTCCAGGGGGCTTAATGGCTACACCTTC.

This rearrangement joins TRBV29-1 to TRBJ2-5; D unclear. This CDR3 is built from 14 residues. V lost 4 bases to trimming and J lost 4 bases, with 16 bases between them. CDR1 and CDR2 (germline): SQVTM, ANQGSEA. CDR3 protein: CSVAGRLVGETQYF. The DNA of the CDR3 is TGCAGCGTTGCCGGCAGACTGGTGGGAGAGACCCAGTACTTC.

The chain has TRBV10-3 and TRBJ2-5; D may be TRBD1 or TRBD2 (5 bases each). Germline V gene sequence: CDR1 ENHRY, CDR2 SYGVKD. This CDR3 region has 13 residues. The V and J ends lost 5 bases and 2 bases respectively, with 9 bases between them. The CDR3 here is CAISRDLQETQYF. The CDR3 DNA sequence: TGTGCCATCAGTCGGGACCTACAAGAGACCCAGTACTTC.

The chain joins TRBV6-6 to TRBJ1-2; 11 bases line up with TRBD1. CDR1 and CDR2 from the germline V gene are MNHNY and SVGAGI (reference sequence). This CDR3 region has 15 residues. The ends lost 8 bases at V and 4 bases at J; junction bases unmatched: 9. CDR3 bases: TGTGCCAGCGTCACCGGGACAGGGGGGTTCTATGGCTACACCTTC. Its translation: CASVTGTGGFYGYTF.

V gene TRBV19 combines with J gene TRBJ2-3; D unclear. The germline CDR1 and CDR2 sequences are LNHDA and SQIVND (reference sequence). V lost 1 base, J lost 1 base, and 12 bases lay in between. The CDR3 has 16 amino acids. CDR3 loop: CASSIAPGPRTDTQYF. CDR3 DNA: TGTGCCAGTAGTATAGCCCCTGGGCCCCGCACAGATACGCAGTATTTT.